These T cell receptor beta chains were read from a single sample in a study of blood T cell repertoires in COVID-19. Assay used: immunoSEQ multiplex PCR; TCRdb lists only in-frame clones, some missing. The sample records about 150,000 clones, around 87% being singletons. The sequenced sample was peripheral blood. Receptors were obtained from a woman in her thirties or forties with acute or convalescent COVID-19. The CDR3 runs from the conserved cysteine through the conserved F or W. The D gene is left open where the match is weak. Part of the rows lack a size; the others show once, few, many or a class for expanded clones.

d_gene: -
j_gene: TRBJ1-4
v_gene: TRBV9
abundance: -
CDR3nt: TGTGCCAGCAGTGCTTTTGGGTCGGGTGGTGAAAAACTGTTTTTT
CDR3aa: CASSAFGSGGEKLFF

d_gene: -
j_gene: TRBJ2-5
v_gene: TRBV5-1
abundance: once
CDR3nt: TGCGCCAGCAGCGGGGGACAATACTCACGTAAGACCCAGTACTTC
CDR3aa: CASSGGQYSRKTQYF

d_gene: -
j_gene: TRBJ2-6
v_gene: TRBV4-2
abundance: -
CDR3nt: TGTGCCAGCAGCCAAGACGGGGCTGGGGCCAACGTCCTGACTTTC
CDR3aa: CASSQDGAGANVLTF

d_gene: -
j_gene: TRBJ2-1
v_gene: TRBV5-1
abundance: -
CDR3nt: TGCGCCAGCAGCTTGGACAGGGTTTCGGGGTACAATGAGCAGTTCTTC
CDR3aa: CASSLDRVSGYNEQFF

d_gene: -
j_gene: TRBJ2-7
v_gene: TRBV3-1/TRBV3-2
abundance: -
CDR3nt: TGTGCCAGCAGCCAAGAGGCATTTACAGCCTCCGAGCAGTACTTC
CDR3aa: CASSQEAFTASEQYF

d_gene: -
j_gene: TRBJ2-1
v_gene: TRBV6-7
abundance: -
CDR3nt: TGTGCCAGCACCTCTGTTACCCCTAGCTCCTACAATGAGCAGTTCTTC
CDR3aa: CASTSVTPSSYNEQFF

d_gene: -
j_gene: TRBJ1-4
v_gene: TRBV11-3
abundance: -
CDR3nt: TGTGCCAGCAGCTTAGTGAGGCCCGAATCGGGAGTTGAAAAACTGTTTTTT
CDR3aa: CASSLVRPESGVEKLFF

d_gene: TRBD1
j_gene: TRBJ1-1
v_gene: TRBV5-1
abundance: -
CDR3nt: TGCGCCAGCAGCACGGAACTAACAGGGGGCGAAGCTTTCTTT
CDR3aa: CASSTELTGGEAFF

d_gene: -
j_gene: TRBJ1-1
v_gene: TRBV19
abundance: -
CDR3nt: TGTGCCAGTAGTAGGATTGGGAGCACTGAAGCTTTCTTT
CDR3aa: CASSRIGSTEAFF

d_gene: -
j_gene: TRBJ2-1
v_gene: TRBV10-3
abundance: -
CDR3nt: TGTGCCGCAAAAAGGGGGTCATCAGATTCATCCTACAATGAGCAGTTCTTC
CDR3aa: CAAKRGSSDSSYNEQFF

d_gene: -
j_gene: TRBJ1-4
v_gene: TRBV24-1
abundance: -
CDR3nt: TGTGCCACCAGTGACGGTCCAGGCCCTCGCATTTTT
CDR3aa: CATSDGPGPRIF

d_gene: TRBD1
j_gene: TRBJ1-2
v_gene: TRBV6-5
abundance: -
CDR3nt: TGTGCCAGCAGTAGGACAGGGTACGGGGTATATGGCTACACCTTC
CDR3aa: CASSRTGYGVYGYTF

d_gene: -
j_gene: TRBJ1-2
v_gene: TRBV12-3/TRBV12-4
abundance: -
CDR3nt: TGTGCCAGCAGTGATGACACGCTATATGGCTACACCTTC
CDR3aa: CASSDDTLYGYTF